Below are 31 T cell receptor beta chains sequenced from a single sample in a study of T cell changes during pregnancy in multiple sclerosis (dated by TCRdb to about 2019). The protocol used for the library was the immunoSEQ multiplex PCR assay. Sourced from immuneACCESS, this table was stored by TCRdb with only in-frame sequences that have V and J called. A share of the clones is absent; for the studies checked, an unresolved V gene accounts for under half, and the remainder has no known explanation. The sample profile shows 50,000 to 75,000 clones; around nine tenths of them were found once. The leading ten clones occupy 2.8% of the sample. Material: peripheral blood, obtained in the third trimester of pregnancy. These TCRs come from a female donor in good health, enrolled as a control in a pregnancy study.

V is TRBV11-2 and J is TRBJ2-1, with 13 nucleotides matching TRBD2. This CDR3 comprises 15 residues. Germline CDR1 reads SGHAT; CDR2 reads FQNNGV. With V trimmed by 6 bases and J by 10 bases, 9 bases remained unmatched. In DNA, the CDR3 is TGTGCCAGCAGACCACTAGCGGGGGGGCTGGGGGAGCAGTTCTTC. Translating it yields CASRPLAGGLGEQFF.

This clone was recorded only once. The rearrangement joins TRBV19 to TRBJ1-1, with D possibly TRBD1 on 6 matching bases. V was pared by 10 bases and J by 4 bases, with 13 bases between. CDR3 length: 12 amino acids. Germline assignment: CDR1 LNHDA and CDR2 SQIVND (reference sequence). The CDR3 region is CATQQGTTEAFF. CDR3 nucleotides: TGTGCCACCCAACAGGGTACCACTGAAGCTTTCTTT.

At least ten counts were recorded for this clone. This chain joins TRBV7-2 and TRBJ2-2, with D unresolved. The germline gives CDR1 SGHTA, CDR2 FQGNSA. The CDR3 is made up of 12 amino acids. The V end was cut by 4 bases, the J end by 3 bases, with 3 bases between. CDR3 amino acids: CASSSDTGELFF. CDR3 bases: TGTGCCAGCAGCTCTGACACCGGGGAGCTGTTTTTT.

The chain joins TRBV19 to TRBJ1-4; 7 bases align to TRBD1. CDR1 is LNHDA, CDR2 SQIVND, per germline (reference sequence). The CDR3 loop spans 17 amino acids. Trimming at V came to 3 bases and at J to 0 bases, leaving 7 bases not matched to a gene. CDR3 in DNA: TGTGCCAGTAGTATTTCGACAGGGCCCGCAACTAATGAAAAACTGTTTTTT. It is translated as CASSISTGPATNEKLFF.

This clone was picked up one time. This chain connects TRBV2 to TRBJ2-5; D is unresolved. V lost 5 bases and J lost 4, with 8 bases in between. This CDR3 is built from 12 residues. The germline V gene has CDR1 SNHLY and CDR2 FYNNEI. The DNA of the CDR3 is TGTGCCAGCAGTTCGGGTCCAGAGACCCAGTACTTC. Protein product: CASSSGPETQYF.

The rearrangement links TRBV9 to TRBJ2-2, with TRBD1 matching over 7 bases. The CDR3 sequence is 16 residues long. J was trimmed by 2 bases and V by 4 bases; bases with no gene match: 8. The germline V gene has CDR1 SGDLS and CDR2 YYNGEE. In nucleotides, the CDR3 is TGTGCCAGCAGCCCGTGGGACAGATCTAACACCGGGGAGCTGTTTTTT. It specifies CASSPWDRSNTGELFF.

This chain joins TRBV5-4 and TRBJ2-3, with 8 positions matching TRBD2. Losses at the gene ends were 3 bases for V and 2 bases for J; bases not matched to a gene: 5. Germline CDR1 and CDR2: SGHNT and YYREEE (reference sequence). The CDR3 is 15 amino acids. The CDR3 nucleotides read TGTGCCAGCAGCTCAGCGGGGGCCGACACAGATACGCAGTATTTT. It translates to CASSSAGADTDTQYF. Full variable domain (missing parts from reference TRBV5-4 and TRBJ2-3): ETGVTQSPTHLIKTRGQQVTLRCSSQSGHNTVSWYQQALGQGPQFIFQYYREEENGRGNFPPRFSGLQFPNYSSELNVNALELDDSALYLCASSSAGADTDTQYFGPGTRLTVL.

This clone appeared a few times. The V and J genes are TRBV7-9 and TRBJ1-1; 8 bases map to TRBD1. Germline CDR1 SEHNR, CDR2 FQNEAQ (reference sequence). The CDR3 extends over 14 amino acids. V was pared by 6 bases and J by 1 base, with 4 bases of the junction left unmatched. CDR3 in DNA: TGTGCCAGCAGAAGACAGGGGACGAACACTGAAGCTTTCTTT. Protein: CASRRQGTNTEAFF. The whole variable domain, filled in from reference TRBV7-9 and TRBJ1-1, reads DTGVSQNPRHKITKRGQNVTFRCDPISEHNRLYWYRQTLGQGPEFLTYFQNEAQLEKSRLLSDRFSAERPKGSFSTLEIQRTEQGDSAMYLCASRRQGTNTEAFFGQGTRLTVV.

For this clone: The same CDR3 is also encoded by other DNA sequences in this sample. V usage is TRBV15 and J usage is TRBJ1-2, with 8 bases lining up with TRBD1. Germline CDR1 LNHNV, CDR2 YYDKDF (reference sequence). J was trimmed by 4 bases and V by 0 bases; bases with no gene match: 1. The CDR3 is 14 amino acids. CDR3: CATSRETGGYGYTF. CDR3 DNA: TGTGCCACCAGCAGAGAAACAGGGGGCTATGGCTACACCTTC.

The CDR3 reads CASSIEGGTEAFF. CDR3 nucleotides: TGTGCCAGCAGTATCGAGGGCGGGACTGAAGCTTTCTTT. This chain connects TRBV6-4 to TRBJ1-1; D unclear. Germline values: CDR1 MRHNA, CDR2 SNTAGT. The V end lost 5 bases, the J end lost 5 bases, and 12 bases lay between the germline ends. The CDR3 runs to 13 residues.

V usage is TRBV2 and J usage is TRBJ1-2; D is ambiguous. The V end lost 3 bases, the J end lost 4 bases, and 6 bases lay between the germline ends. The CDR3 runs to 12 residues. In germline, CDR1 is SNHLY, CDR2 FYNNEI. CDR3 sequence (DNA): TGTGCCAGCAGTGAGCTGAGCTATGGCTACACCTTC. Residues: CASSELSYGYTF.

This sequence joins TRBV2 and TRBJ1-1; the D is unclear. The CDR3 has 15 residues. The V end was cut by 0 bases, the J end by 1 base, with 9 bases between. Germline CDR1 and CDR2: SNHLY and FYNNEI. For the CDR3, the DNA is TGTGCCAGCAGTGAAGCAAGACTTCCGAACACTGAAGCTTTCTTT. Protein sequence: CASSEARLPNTEAFF.

The V and J genes are TRBV5-6 and TRBJ2-1, with D tentatively TRBD2 (6 bases). CDR1 is SGHDT, CDR2 YYEEEE, per germline. V lost 3 bases to trimming and J lost 5 bases, with 18 bases between them. The CDR3 runs to 16 residues. CDR3 sequence reads: CASSSLRLVGHNEQFF. The CDR3, as DNA: TGTGCCAGCAGCTCGCTTAGACTAGTCGGACACAATGAGCAGTTCTTC. The variable domain in full, with the rest retrieved from reference TRBV5-6 and TRBJ2-1, is DAGVTQSPTHLIKTRGQQVTLRCSPKSGHDTVSWYQQALGQGPQFIFQYYEEEERQRGNFPDRFSGHQFPNYSSELNVNALLLGDSALYLCASSSLRLVGHNEQFFGPGTRLTVL.

This clone has only one observation. The gene calls are TRBV18 and TRBJ1-2; TRBD1 agrees at 7 bases. The CDR3 totals 13 residues. Per germline, CDR1 KGHSH and CDR2 LQKENI. Trimming removed 3 bases from V and 7 bases from J; junction bases left unmatched: 5. The CDR3 here is CASSPTGASGYTF. The CDR3 DNA reads TGTGCCAGCTCACCCACAGGGGCAAGTGGCTACACCTTC. Combining the CDR3 with reference TRBV18 and TRBJ1-2 gives the whole variable domain NAGVMQNPRHLVRRRGQEARLRCSPMKGHSHVYWYRQLPEEGLKFMVYLQKENIIDESGMPKERFSAEFPKEGPSILRIQQVVRGDSAAYFCASSPTGASGYTFGSGTRLTVV.

CDR3: CAITGSARSGANVLTF. The CDR3 region has the DNA TGTGCCATTACAGGGTCCGCCCGCTCTGGGGCCAACGTCCTGACTTTC. The rearrangement uses TRBV21-1 and TRBJ2-6; the D call TRBD1 from the table was never checked on the DNA. TRBV21-1 is deemed a pseudogene. CDR3 size: 16 residues.

This rearrangement joins TRBV29-1 to TRBJ1-2, with TRBD1 matching 8 bases. The V gene's germline CDR1 is SQVTM and CDR2 ANQGSEA. Trimming at V came to 6 bases and at J to 0 bases, leaving 15 bases not matched to a gene. The CDR3 contains 17 residues. The CDR3 is CSVLWTGQATANYGYTF. CDR3 DNA: TGCAGCGTCCTTTGGACAGGGCAGGCGACGGCTAACTATGGCTACACCTTC.

The J gene is TRBJ1-2, the V gene TRBV7-9; maybe TRBD1 (6 bases). The CDR3 loop spans 14 amino acids. Trimming removed 7 bases at V and 3 bases at J, with 15 bases between. Per the germline V gene, CDR1 is SEHNR and CDR2 is FQNEAQ (reference sequence). The CDR3 loop is CASTQQGVDYGYTF. The CDR3 DNA is TGTGCCAGCACCCAACAGGGCGTCGACTATGGCTACACCTTC. The full variable domain, with the rest looked up from reference TRBV7-9 and TRBJ1-2, is DTGVSQNPRHKITKRGQNVTFRCDPISEHNRLYWYRQTLGQGPEFLTYFQNEAQLEKSRLLSDRFSAERPKGSFSTLEIQRTEQGDSAMYLCASTQQGVDYGYTFGSGTRLTVV.

The chain has TRBV5-1 and TRBJ1-1, with TRBD1 identical over 8 bases. Trimming cost V 0 bases and J 0 bases; bases outside gene matches: 4. From germline, CDR1 is SGHRS and CDR2 YFSETQ. This CDR3 region has 16 residues. Here the CDR3 reads CASSLGNRGVNTEAFF. The CDR3 bases are TGCGCCAGCAGCTTGGGTAACAGGGGGGTGAACACTGAAGCTTTCTTT.

The chain uses TRBV5-1 and TRBJ2-1, with TRBD2 identical over 10 bases. The germline gives CDR1 SGHRS, CDR2 YFSETQ. The V segment lost 3 bases and the J segment 6 bases; nucleotides outside the gene matches: 9. The CDR3 loop spans 16 amino acids. CDR3 amino acids: CASSSAAGGPFNEQFF. CDR3 in DNA: TGCGCCAGCAGCTCGGCAGCGGGAGGGCCGTTCAATGAGCAGTTCTTC.

The chain has TRBV5-5 and TRBJ2-7, with 8 bases matching TRBD1. The CDR3 totals 15 residues. Trimming removed 0 bases from V and 5 bases from J; junction bases left unmatched: 7. Germline values: CDR1 SGHKS, CDR2 YYEKEE (reference sequence). The CDR3 loop reads CASSLGPETGDEQYF. CDR3 nucleotide sequence: TGTGCCAGCAGCTTGGGGCCTGAGACAGGGGACGAGCAGTACTTC.

This clone was seen just once. This chain links TRBV7-8 with TRBJ1-5; 7 bases are a match to TRBD1. Trimming removed 1 base from V and 2 bases from J; junction bases left unmatched: 5. The CDR3 extends over 16 amino acids. Germline V gene lookup returns CDR1 SGHVS and CDR2 FQNEAQ. The chain's CDR3 is CASSLVGGRGNQPQHF. CDR3 in DNA: TGTGCCAGCAGCTTAGTAGGGGGCCGGGGCAATCAGCCCCAGCATTTT.

The chain combines TRBV15 with TRBJ1-2; 10 nucleotides align to TRBD1. CDR1 and CDR2 (germline): LNHNV, YYDKDF (reference sequence). This CDR3 is 15 amino acids long. V shed 5 bases and J 7 bases; nucleotides not matched to a gene: 10. The CDR3 protein is CATSPRDRGGRGYTF. The CDR3 nucleotides are TGTGCCACCAGCCCCAGGGACAGGGGTGGCCGTGGCTACACCTTC.

J is TRBJ1-2 and V is TRBV7-2, with D possibly TRBD1 on 5 matching bases. The CDR3 sequence is 14 residues long. Germline assignment: CDR1 SGHTA and CDR2 FQGNSA. The germline V and J ends were trimmed by 3 bases and 4 bases, with 12 bases remaining between them. DNA for the CDR3: TGTGCCAGCAGCTTCAGGGACTTACTCTATGGCTACACCTTC. It yields the protein CASSFRDLLYGYTF.

Here the CDR3 DNA reads TGTGCCAGCAGTCCCCAAGCCCCTAGTAGGTCGCAGTTCTTC. This gives the protein CASSPQAPSRSQFF. This sequence joins TRBV6-4 and TRBJ2-1; D unresolved. The CDR3 covers 14 residues. Germline CDR1 reads MRHNA; CDR2 reads SNTAGT. Trimming took 5 bases from V and 12 from J, leaving 20 bases between them.

The chain is built from TRBV7-2 and TRBJ2-3; TRBD1 is a possible D gene (6 bases). V was pared by 7 bases and J by 3 bases, with 14 bases between. The germline V gene encodes CDR1 SGHTA and CDR2 FQGNSA. The CDR3 consists of 14 residues. The DNA for the CDR3 is TGTGCCAGCACCCCTAGGGGGACAACAGATACGCAGTATTTT. It yields the protein CASTPRGTTDTQYF.

V and J are TRBV5-6 and TRBJ2-1; TRBD1 is a possible D gene (6 bases). The V and J ends lost 2 bases and 10 bases respectively, with 7 bases between them. From germline, CDR1 is SGHDT and CDR2 YYEEEE. This CDR3 is 11 amino acids long. CDR3 sequence reads: CASSFDREQFF. The DNA for the CDR3 is TGTGCCAGCAGCTTCGACAGGGAGCAGTTCTTC. Drawing the rest from reference TRBV5-6 and TRBJ2-1, the complete variable domain is DAGVTQSPTHLIKTRGQQVTLRCSPKSGHDTVSWYQQALGQGPQFIFQYYEEEERQRGNFPDRFSGHQFPNYSSELNVNALLLGDSALYLCASSFDREQFFGPGTRLTVL.

The gene calls are TRBV7-2 and TRBJ2-7, with TRBD1 matching over 8 bases. Looked up from germline, CDR1 is SGHTA and CDR2 is FQGNSA. The CDR3 totals 14 residues. The V segment lost 1 base and the J segment 5 bases; nucleotides outside the gene matches: 4. CDR3 nucleotide sequence: TGTGCCAGCAGCTTAGGTGACAGGGGTCACGAGCAGTACTTC. The encoded protein is CASSLGDRGHEQYF.

The rearrangement links TRBV7-9 to TRBJ1-4; D gene ambiguous. The CDR3 has 14 residues. The germline gives CDR1 SEHNR, CDR2 FQNEAQ (reference sequence). V was trimmed by 0 bases and J by 4 bases, leaving 6 bases between them. DNA of the CDR3: TGTGCCAGCAGCTTAGCAGGAGGTAATGAAAAACTGTTTTTT. Residues: CASSLAGGNEKLFF.

The count of this clone is one. The J gene is TRBJ2-3, the V gene TRBV5-1, with D tentatively TRBD2 (5 bases). The germline V gene has CDR1 SGHRS and CDR2 YFSETQ. This CDR3 has 14 residues. The germline V and J ends were trimmed by 4 bases and 2 bases, with 11 bases remaining between them. As DNA, the CDR3 is TGCGCCAGCAGCCGAGCGGAACACACAGATACGCAGTATTTT. Protein sequence: CASSRAEHTDTQYF.

The gene calls are TRBV7-3 and TRBJ2-2; TRBD2 aligns across 14 bases. The CDR3 extends over 14 amino acids. J gave up 7 bases and V 11 bases, and 6 bases lay outside the gene matches. Germline CDR1 is SGHTA and CDR2 is FQGTGA. DNA of the CDR3: TGTGCCTCGGGGACTAGCGGGAGTAGCGGGGAGCTGTTTTTT. Translated, it gives CASGTSGSSGELFF.

The chain carries TRBV11-2 and TRBJ2-7; the match to TRBD1 covers 8 bases. The germline V gene encodes CDR1 SGHAT and CDR2 FQNNGV. This CDR3 comprises 15 residues. V was clipped by 4 bases and J by 4 bases; unmatched bases: 9. The CDR3 loop is CASSSRTGRGYEQYF. CDR3 bases: TGTGCCAGCAGCTCCCGGACAGGGAGAGGGTACGAGCAGTACTTC.